This TCR beta chain was observed in a study of cytomegalovirus exposure and HLA in healthy donors. Findings and caveats of the study: The finding came from a later analysis; first-cohort TCR clusters tended to co-occur in the approximately 120 validation repertoires. According to reports, the classifier identified cytomegalovirus status with high specificity and sensitivity.

TCRdb keeps only in-frame clones here, not all; method: immunoSEQ multiplex PCR. This table holds roughly 120,000 clones, about 91% found once. This CDR3 has 17 residues. Germline V gives CDR1 SEHNR, CDR2 FQNEAQ (reference sequence). The V and J ends lost 1 base and 3 bases, in that order; junction bases with no gene match: 9. In this sample, this clone turned up once. Antigen: not known. The gene calls are TRBV7-9 and TRBJ1-1, with 9 bases aligning to TRBD1. The receptor's source is a man between 18 and 35 years old in good health and CMV-seronegative. What was sequenced was PBMCs. The CDR3 reads CASSLGESTGGHTEAFF. The DNA for the CDR3 is TGTGCCAGCAGCTTAGGGGAATCAACAGGGGGCCACACTGAAGCTTTCTTT.